These T cell receptor beta chains were read from a single sample in a study of T-cell memory formation after mild COVID-19. Via MiXCR, TCRdb re-called the 5' RACE reads, giving one row per CDR3 protein. The sample records hundreds of thousands of distinct CDR3 sequences, 15% to 20% being singletons. Sample: PBMCs or a T cell subset sorted from them (not recorded which). These receptors were collected from a man aged 18-30 years who had mild COVID-19 (a few samples of this study predate the infection). Cell type and time point are not known. The CDR3 runs from the conserved cysteine through the conserved F or W. Each record gives: CDR3 DNA, CDR3 protein, D gene, J gene, clone size, V gene. A D gene is named only where the DNA matches it firmly. A clone size is listed for some rows: how often the clone was seen (once, few, many), or a class if it is expanded.

DNA: TGTGCCAGCAGACCGGGACACTACACCGGGGAGCTGTTTTTT
CDR3: CASRPGHYTGELFF
D: .
J: TRBJ2-2
size: .
V: TRBV7-9

DNA: TGTGCCAGCAGCCAAGTCGTCTACGAGCAGTACTTC
CDR3: CASSQVVYEQYF
D: .
J: TRBJ2-7
size: few
V: TRBV3-1

DNA: TGTGCCAGCAGCTACCCCCGGGACGTAGTCACAGATACGCAGTATTTT
CDR3: CASSYPRDVVTDTQYF
D: .
J: TRBJ2-3
size: .
V: TRBV5-6

DNA: TGCGCCAGCAGCTTGAAGGTGACAGGGGACAATGAGCAGTTCTTC
CDR3: CASSLKVTGDNEQFF
D: TRBD1
J: TRBJ2-1
size: .
V: TRBV5-1

DNA: TGTGCCAGCAGACCCGCCTTGGGGGGTGCGACCAATTCACCCCTCCACTTT
CDR3: CASRPALGGATNSPLHF
D: .
J: TRBJ1-6
size: .
V: TRBV6-5

DNA: TGTGCCAGCAGCTTGTACCGTGCAGATACGCAGTATTTT
CDR3: CASSLYRADTQYF
D: .
J: TRBJ2-3
size: few
V: TRBV7-2

DNA: TGTGCCAGCAGTCGGCAGGGCCCCGGGGAGCTGTTTTTT
CDR3: CASSRQGPGELFF
D: .
J: TRBJ2-2
size: .
V: TRBV6-2/TRBV6-3

DNA: TGTGCCAGCAGTCCTAGACCGTATAATGAAAAACTGTTTTTT
CDR3: CASSPRPYNEKLFF
D: .
J: TRBJ1-4
size: .
V: TRBV28

DNA: TGTGCCAGCAGTTCACCAGGGGGGAGAGAAGCTTTCTTT
CDR3: CASSSPGGREAFF
D: TRBD1
J: TRBJ1-1
size: .
V: TRBV6-5

DNA: TGCGCCAGCAGCCAGAGGGACGGCCACTCCTACGAGCAGTACTTC
CDR3: CASSQRDGHSYEQYF
D: .
J: TRBJ2-7
size: .
V: TRBV4-3

DNA: TGTGCCAGCAGCGCCCATGGGGGCGATACGCAGTATTTT
CDR3: CASSAHGGDTQYF
D: .
J: TRBJ2-3
size: .
V: TRBV6-5

DNA: TGTGCCAGCAGAGTGGCGGGGGGGTCATTGCAGACCCAGTACTTC
CDR3: CASRVAGGSLQTQYF
D: TRBD2
J: TRBJ2-5
size: .
V: TRBV7-2

DNA: TGTGCCAGCAGCTTCTCCGAGACAGCAGAGACCCAGTACTTC
CDR3: CASSFSETAETQYF
D: .
J: TRBJ2-5
size: .
V: TRBV11-1

DNA: TGCGCCAGCAGCGGGGGGACAGGGGGACTGAACACTGAAGCTTTCTTT
CDR3: CASSGGTGGLNTEAFF
D: TRBD1
J: TRBJ1-1
size: .
V: TRBV5-1

DNA: TGTGCCAGCAGTCTCCTAGGGACAGGGCCTGAGTATAGCAATCAGCCCCAGCATTTT
CDR3: CASSLLGTGPEYSNQPQHF
D: TRBD1
J: TRBJ1-5
size: few
V: TRBV27

DNA: TGTGCCAGCAGCGATACGGGACGGAGCCGTCTCAAACTGTTTTTT
CDR3: CASSDTGRSRLKLFF
D: .
J: TRBJ1-4
size: .
V: TRBV6-5

DNA: TGTGCCAGCAGCTCCACCCGGTGGGGGGGGCTCTTCACAGATACGCAGTATTTT
CDR3: CASSSTRWGGLFTDTQYF
D: .
J: TRBJ2-3
size: many
V: TRBV5-5

DNA: TGTGCCAGCAGTCAGTTCCGGGGGCCCGGGGGGTCGTCCGGGGAGCTGTTTTTT
CDR3: CASSQFRGPGGSSGELFF
D: .
J: TRBJ2-2
size: .
V: TRBV7-7

DNA: TGCGCCAGCAAAGCAGCCTTATCGCAAGAGACCCAGTACTTC
CDR3: CASKAALSQETQYF
D: .
J: TRBJ2-5
size: few
V: TRBV5-1

DNA: TGTGCCAGCAGTACGGATAGCGGGACCGGCGGGGAGCTGTTTTTT
CDR3: CASSTDSGTGGELFF
D: TRBD2
J: TRBJ2-2
size: .
V: TRBV27

DNA: TGTGCCAGCAGCTTAGAGTCCGGATACGAGCAGTACTTC
CDR3: CASSLESGYEQYF
D: .
J: TRBJ2-7
size: few
V: TRBV7-7

DNA: TGCGCCAGCAGCCCGGCACCAGATTACAATGAGCAGTTCTTC
CDR3: CASSPAPDYNEQFF
D: .
J: TRBJ2-1
size: .
V: TRBV4-3

DNA: TGTGCCAGCAGCCAAGAACCAGCGGGGAGCTCCTACAATGAGCAGTTCTTC
CDR3: CASSQEPAGSSYNEQFF
D: TRBD2
J: TRBJ2-1
size: many
V: TRBV4-2

DNA: TGCGCCAGCAGCTTCCGGGACAGGGCCTACGAGCAGTACTTC
CDR3: CASSFRDRAYEQYF
D: TRBD1
J: TRBJ2-7
size: .
V: TRBV5-1

DNA: TGTGCCAGCAGCCCTCGAACAAACACTGAAGCTTTCTTT
CDR3: CASSPRTNTEAFF
D: .
J: TRBJ1-1
size: .
V: TRBV7-2

DNA: TGCGCCAGCAGCTTCTTCGGGGAGACCCAGTACTTC
CDR3: CASSFFGETQYF
D: .
J: TRBJ2-5
size: few
V: TRBV5-1

DNA: TGCGCCAGCAGCTTGTACCTGGGACAGTCAAAACTGTTTTTT
CDR3: CASSLYLGQSKLFF
D: TRBD1
J: TRBJ1-4
size: .
V: TRBV5-1

DNA: TGTGCCAGCAGCTTGTGGGGGGCGAACACTGAAGCTTTCTTT
CDR3: CASSLWGANTEAFF
D: .
J: TRBJ1-1
size: few
V: TRBV5-5

DNA: TGTGCCAGCAGCCCGAGCGGACAGATGGAGACCCAGTACTTC
CDR3: CASSPSGQMETQYF
D: .
J: TRBJ2-5
size: few
V: TRBV7-8

DNA: TGCAGTGCTTTCATGCCGAGGGGGAGAAACACCATATATTTT
CDR3: CSAFMPRGRNTIYF
D: .
J: TRBJ1-3
size: many
V: TRBV20-1

DNA: TGTGCCAGCAGCCGACATCCGCGGGGGAGCAGCACAGATACGCAGTATTTT
CDR3: CASSRHPRGSSTDTQYF
D: TRBD2
J: TRBJ2-3
size: few
V: TRBV11-2

DNA: TGTGCCAGCAGTACCACAGGTTTCTCCTACGAGCAGTACTTC
CDR3: CASSTTGFSYEQYF
D: .
J: TRBJ2-7
size: .
V: TRBV6-5

DNA: TGTGCCAGCAGTTACCTGGGGACAGGGGGGACCCAGTACTTC
CDR3: CASSYLGTGGTQYF
D: TRBD1
J: TRBJ2-5
size: few
V: TRBV6-5

DNA: TGCGCCAGCAGCTATAACGGACAGGGGACAGGTTACAATGAGCAGTTCTTC
CDR3: CASSYNGQGTGYNEQFF
D: TRBD1
J: TRBJ2-1
size: .
V: TRBV5-1

DNA: TGTGCTAGTGGACGAGGGGCACAAGATACGCAGTATTTT
CDR3: CASGRGAQDTQYF
D: .
J: TRBJ2-3
size: .
V: TRBV12-5

DNA: TGTGCCAGCAGCCAAGCCCATTTTACGGGGAGACAAGAGACCCAGTACTTC
CDR3: CASSQAHFTGRQETQYF
D: .
J: TRBJ2-5
size: .
V: TRBV4-2

DNA: TGCGCCAGCAGCCAAGGTCCAGGGCACTCTGGGGCCAACGTCCTGACTTTC
CDR3: CASSQGPGHSGANVLTF
D: .
J: TRBJ2-6
size: many
V: TRBV4-3

DNA: TGTGCCAGCAGCGAAGGGACTAGCGGACAAGAGACCCAGTACTTC
CDR3: CASSEGTSGQETQYF
D: TRBD2
J: TRBJ2-5
size: many
V: TRBV7-9

DNA: TGTGCCAGCAGCTTCGCACTAGCGGGGGCATACAATGAGCAGTTCTTC
CDR3: CASSFALAGAYNEQFF
D: TRBD2
J: TRBJ2-1
size: .
V: TRBV7-8

DNA: TGTGCCAGCAGCCCAGGGGGGGCTGGCGGGCCCCAGCATTTT
CDR3: CASSPGGAGGPQHF
D: TRBD1
J: TRBJ1-5
size: medium-sized
V: TRBV9

DNA: TGTGCCAGCAGTGACGGAGGGAGCTCCTACAATGAGCAGTTCTTC
CDR3: CASSDGGSSYNEQFF
D: .
J: TRBJ2-1
size: few
V: TRBV2

DNA: TGCAGCGTTGGGCCCCACAGCGGCCAAGAGACCCAGTACTTC
CDR3: CSVGPHSGQETQYF
D: .
J: TRBJ2-5
size: .
V: TRBV29-1

DNA: TGCAGTGCTAGAGAGGGCAGGCAACTGAACTATGGCTACACCTTC
CDR3: CSAREGRQLNYGYTF
D: .
J: TRBJ1-2
size: few
V: TRBV20-1

DNA: TGTGCCAGCAGTTCGTGGACAGGGGGCTTGACGGGCACTGAAGCTTTCTTT
CDR3: CASSSWTGGLTGTEAFF
D: TRBD1
J: TRBJ1-1
size: .
V: TRBV6-5

DNA: TGCGCCAGCAGGACAGGGCGTGGGCCAGATACGCAGTATTTT
CDR3: CASRTGRGPDTQYF
D: TRBD1
J: TRBJ2-3
size: many
V: TRBV5-1

DNA: TGTGCCAGCAGTTTCTCCCCCGGGTCTCGGGTCTACAATGAGCAGTTCTTC
CDR3: CASSFSPGSRVYNEQFF
D: .
J: TRBJ2-1
size: .
V: TRBV12-3/TRBV12-4

DNA: TGCGCCAGCAGCTTGGATTCGGGCGGTCAGCCCCAGCATTTT
CDR3: CASSLDSGGQPQHF
D: .
J: TRBJ1-5
size: .
V: TRBV5-1

DNA: TGTGCCACCAGTGATGGCGGGACAGAGCTTTACTATGGCTACACCTTC
CDR3: CATSDGGTELYYGYTF
D: TRBD1
J: TRBJ1-2
size: few
V: TRBV24-1

DNA: TGTGCCAGCAGCCCGGACGGTCGGCCCCAGCATTTT
CDR3: CASSPDGRPQHF
D: .
J: TRBJ1-5
size: .
V: TRBV7-9

DNA: TGCAGTGCTGTCGGCGGGAACACTGAAGCTTTCTTT
CDR3: CSAVGGNTEAFF
D: .
J: TRBJ1-1
size: few
V: TRBV20-1